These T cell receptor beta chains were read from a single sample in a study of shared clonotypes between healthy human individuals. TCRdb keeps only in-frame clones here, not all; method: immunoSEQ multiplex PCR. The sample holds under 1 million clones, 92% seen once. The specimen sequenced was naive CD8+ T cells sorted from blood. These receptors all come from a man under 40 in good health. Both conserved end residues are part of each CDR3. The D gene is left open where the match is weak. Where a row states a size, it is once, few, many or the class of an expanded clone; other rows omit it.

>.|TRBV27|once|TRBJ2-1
TGTGCCAGCAGTTTCTCGGACGGAAATGAGCAGTTCTTC
CASSFSDGNEQFF
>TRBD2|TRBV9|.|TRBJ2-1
TGTGCCAGCAGCGTAGGTTTTAGCGGGAACACGTTTGAGCAGTTCTTC
CASSVGFSGNTFEQFF
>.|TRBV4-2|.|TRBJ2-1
TGTGCCAGCAGCCAACCGGACCGCTACAATGAGCAGTTCTTC
CASSQPDRYNEQFF
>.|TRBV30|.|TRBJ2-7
TGTGCCTGGAGTGGGACTAACCCCTACGAGCAGTACTTC
CAWSGTNPYEQYF
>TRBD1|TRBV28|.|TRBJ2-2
TGTGCCAGCAGTCACAGGGGGCCGGGGACCGGGGAGCTGTTTTTT
CASSHRGPGTGELFF
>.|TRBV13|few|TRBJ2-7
TGTGCCAGCAGCTTAGGCCTGGTGGGAGTAGCTAACGAGCAGTACTTC
CASSLGLVGVANEQYF
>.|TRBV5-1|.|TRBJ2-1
TGCGCCAGCCGACCCGACTCGAGCTCCTACAATGAGCAGTTCTTC
CASRPDSSSYNEQFF
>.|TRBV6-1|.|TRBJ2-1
TGTGCCAGCAGTAGGTGGCGAGACGATGAGCAGTTCTTC
CASSRWRDDEQFF
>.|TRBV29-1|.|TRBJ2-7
TGCAGCGTTGTGACTCCTACATCCTACGAGCAGTACTTC
CSVVTPTSYEQYF
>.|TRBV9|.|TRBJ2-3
TGTGCCAGCAGCGGAACCAACGGCGATACGCAGTATTTT
CASSGTNGDTQYF
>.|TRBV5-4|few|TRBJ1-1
TGTGCCAGCAGCTTGGGGGCTGAAGCTTTCTTT
CASSLGAEAFF
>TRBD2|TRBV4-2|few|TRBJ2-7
TGTGCCAGCAGCCAAGTCGGCGGGAGCTCCTACGAGCAGTACTTC
CASSQVGGSSYEQYF
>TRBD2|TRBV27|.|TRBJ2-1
TGTGCCAGCAGTTTATTAGGAACTAGCGGGGGAAATGAGCAGTTCTTC
CASSLLGTSGGNEQFF
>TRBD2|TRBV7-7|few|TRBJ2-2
TGTGCCAGCAGCTTAGATATGGGCGGGGGCACCGGGGAGCTGTTTTTT
CASSLDMGGGTGELFF
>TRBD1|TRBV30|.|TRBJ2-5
TGTGCCTGGAGTGGGGACAGGGGCCCGGAGACCCAGTACTTC
CAWSGDRGPETQYF
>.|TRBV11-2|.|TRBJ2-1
TGTGCCAGCAGCTTAGCGGGTAGCGGCTCGGTTGAGCAGTTCTTC
CASSLAGSGSVEQFF
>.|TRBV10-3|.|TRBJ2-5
TGTGCCATCAGTGAGTTAAGAGTTGGCCAAGAGACCCAGTACTTC
CAISELRVGQETQYF
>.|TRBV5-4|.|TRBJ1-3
TGTGCCAGCCGATTAGCAGGGGGAAACACCATATATTTT
CASRLAGGNTIYF
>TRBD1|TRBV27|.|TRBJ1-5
TGTGCCAGCAGTCGGATAGGACAGGGGAACAGGGGCAATCAGCCCCAGCATTTT
CASSRIGQGNRGNQPQHF
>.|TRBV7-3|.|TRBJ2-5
TGTGCCAGCAGCTTGGTCGGCGGAGACCAAGAGACCCAGTACTTC
CASSLVGGDQETQYF
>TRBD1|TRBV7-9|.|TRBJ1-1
TGTGCCAGCATCCAACAGGGGGAGGTAATGAACACTGAAGCTTTCTTT
CASIQQGEVMNTEAFF
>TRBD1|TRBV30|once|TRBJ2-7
TGTGCCTGGAGTGGACAGGGGGCGCGTACGTACGAGCAGTACTTC
CAWSGQGARTYEQYF
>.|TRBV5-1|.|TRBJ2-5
TGCGCCAGCAGCTTAACCAGCGTCAAAGAGACCCAGTACTTC
CASSLTSVKETQYF
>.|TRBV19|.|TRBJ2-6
TGTGCCAGTAGTATTACAGCTTCTGGGGCCAACGTCCTGACTTTC
CASSITASGANVLTF
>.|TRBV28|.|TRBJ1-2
TGTGCCAGCAGAGCCGGTGGCTACACCTTC
CASRAGGYTF
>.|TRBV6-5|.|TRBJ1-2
TGTGCCAGCGGAGTCGGGACGAAGGCTTCAAATGGCTACACCTTC
CASGVGTKASNGYTF
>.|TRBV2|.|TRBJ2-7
TGTGCCAGCAGTGAAGACGAGGGAGTGGGTACCTACGAGCAGTACTTC
CASSEDEGVGTYEQYF
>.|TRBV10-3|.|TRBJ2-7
TGTGCCATCACCGACTCCTGGGCGTACGAGCAGTACTTC
CAITDSWAYEQYF
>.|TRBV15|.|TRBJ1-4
TGTGCCACCAGCAGAGGAGACCTGGCCCCTGCAACTAATGAAAAACTGTTTTTT
CATSRGDLAPATNEKLFF
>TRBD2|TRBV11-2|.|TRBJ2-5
TGTGCCAGCAGCTTCCGGCTAGCGGGAGAGTGGTTGGAGACCCAGTACTTC
CASSFRLAGEWLETQYF
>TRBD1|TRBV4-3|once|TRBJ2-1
TGCGCCAGCAGCCAAGATCTTGGACAGGGTTACAATGAGCAGTTCTTC
CASSQDLGQGYNEQFF
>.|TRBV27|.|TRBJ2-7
TGTGCCAGCAGTTTATCGTTGGGAGTCGAGCAGTACTTC
CASSLSLGVEQYF
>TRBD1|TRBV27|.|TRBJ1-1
TGTGCCAGCAGTTTATTGGGGACAGACACTGAAGCTTTCTTT
CASSLLGTDTEAFF
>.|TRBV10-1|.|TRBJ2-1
TGCGCCAGCAGTGTAGGGGGTCTTGAGCAGTTCTTC
CASSVGGLEQFF
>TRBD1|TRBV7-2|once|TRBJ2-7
TGTGCCAGCACGGCAGGGGGCTCCTACGAGCAGTACTTC
CASTAGGSYEQYF
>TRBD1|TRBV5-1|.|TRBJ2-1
TGCGCCAGCAGCTTGGGGACAGGGGGAGACCGCTACAATGAGCAGTTCTTC
CASSLGTGGDRYNEQFF
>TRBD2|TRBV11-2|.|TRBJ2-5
TGTGCCAGCAGCTTAGGGACTAGCGGGAGCGGACTGGAGACCCAGTACTTC
CASSLGTSGSGLETQYF
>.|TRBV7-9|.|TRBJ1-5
TGTGCCAGCAGCTTAAGTTTGGAGCAGGGCAATCAGCCCCAGCATTTT
CASSLSLEQGNQPQHF
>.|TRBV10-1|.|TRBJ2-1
TGCGCCAGCAGTATCGGTAGCTGGGGGGTTGGAGGCGAGCAGTTCTTC
CASSIGSWGVGGEQFF
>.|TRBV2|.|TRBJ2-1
TGTGCCGGGGGGGCATGGACCCGGAGTGAGCAGTTCTTC
CAGGAWTRSEQFF
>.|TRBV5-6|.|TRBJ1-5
TGTGCCAGCAGCTACCTCGCAGGGGTAACGGGGCAGCCCCAGCATTTT
CASSYLAGVTGQPQHF
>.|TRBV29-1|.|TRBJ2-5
TGCAGCGTTGAAATGGGGATTGTGAGCGGAGAGACCCAGTACTTC
CSVEMGIVSGETQYF
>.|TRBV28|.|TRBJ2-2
TGTGCCAGCAGTCCGGGGGACACCTTCACCGGGGAGCTGTTTTTT
CASSPGDTFTGELFF
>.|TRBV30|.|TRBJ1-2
TGTGCCTGGAGTGTACGGGGGGGTGCTGACTATGGCTACACCTTC
CAWSVRGGADYGYTF
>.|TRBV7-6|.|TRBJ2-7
TGTGCCAGCAGCTTGTATCCGGGAGCAACCTACGAGCAGTACTTC
CASSLYPGATYEQYF
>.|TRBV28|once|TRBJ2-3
TGTGCCAGCAGCCGGGACGGAAACACAGATACGCAGTATTTT
CASSRDGNTDTQYF
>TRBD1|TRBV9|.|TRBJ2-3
TGTGCCAGCAGCATGACCGGGACAGGGGTACCGTACGGCTCATTACGAGATACGCAGTATTTT
CASSMTGTGVPYGSLRDTQYF
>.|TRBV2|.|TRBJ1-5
TGTGCCAGCAGGGACAGAGCAAATCAGCCCCAGCATTTT
CASRDRANQPQHF
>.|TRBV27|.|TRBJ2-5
TGTGCCAGCAGTCCAATTATGGGGGGATACCAAGAGACCCAGTACTTC
CASSPIMGGYQETQYF
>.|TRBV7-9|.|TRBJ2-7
TGTGCCAGCAGCTCGATGGCGGACAGAACGGCCTACGAGCAGTACTTC
CASSSMADRTAYEQYF
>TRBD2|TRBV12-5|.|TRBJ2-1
TGTGCTAGTGTTGAAGCCTCCGGGACTAGCCGCCTAGAGCAGTTCTTC
CASVEASGTSRLEQFF
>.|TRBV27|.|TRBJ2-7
TGTGCCAGCAGTTTGATTGGAGACGAGCAGTACTTC
CASSLIGDEQYF
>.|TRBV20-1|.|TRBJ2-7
TGCGCTGAGGGGTTTGGGGACGAGCAGTACTTC
CAEGFGDEQYF
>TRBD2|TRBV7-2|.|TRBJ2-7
TGTGCCAGCAGCTTAGTACGGGAGGGAACCTACGAGCAGTACTTC
CASSLVREGTYEQYF